This T cell receptor (beta chain) emerged from a study of shared clonotypes between healthy human individuals. In the study overall: Those who served as donors were a couple of women and a few men between the ages of 18 and 49. The plates for each donor numbered three CD4 naive, three CD4 memory, two CD8 naive and one CD8 memory. Findings of the study overall: The study generally estimated greater richness for naive than memory subsets.

Sequencing used immunoSEQ multiplex PCR; TCRdb keeps in-frame clones, though not all of them. The repertoire holds hundreds of thousands of clones, about 96% seen once, with over 0.2% in the top ten. Note on this clone: Its target is not known.

CD45RO-negative, CCR7-positively selected cells formed the naive CD8 fraction, excluding terminally differentiated effector memory CD45RA+ cells. The receptor was derived from a man younger than 40 in good health. Material for sequencing was naive CD8+ T cells sorted from blood.

This CDR3 reads CASSWTGTSYEQYF. The CDR3 bases are TGTGCCAGTAGTTGGACGGGAACCTCCTACGAGCAGTACTTC. The chain couples TRBV19 to TRBJ2-7, with a possible D match to TRBD2 (5 bases). V was trimmed by 5 bases and J by 0 bases, leaving 11 bases between them. The CDR3 consists of 14 residues. Germline CDR1 LNHDA, CDR2 SQIVND (reference sequence).